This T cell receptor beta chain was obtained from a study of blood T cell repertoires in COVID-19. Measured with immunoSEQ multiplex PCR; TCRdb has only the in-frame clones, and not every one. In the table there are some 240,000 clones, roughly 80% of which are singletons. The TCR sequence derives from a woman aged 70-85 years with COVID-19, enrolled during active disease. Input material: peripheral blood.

The CDR3 DNA follows: TGTGCCAGTAGTATAGATCCGCGGGACAGGGCCTACGAGCAGTACTTC. Translated: CASSIDPRDRAYEQYF. The chain couples TRBV19 to TRBJ2-7, with TRBD1 identical over 9 bases. CDR1 and CDR2 from the germline V gene are LNHDA and SQIVND (reference sequence). CDR3 length equals 16 residues. Unmatched junction bases numbered 5, after V lost 0 bases and J lost 2 bases.